This is a list of T cell receptor beta chains from one sample in a study of T cells expressing NK-cell markers. TCRdb reworked the 5' RACE reads into one entry per CDR3 protein, no DNA. Its listing shows 400,000 to 450,000 distinct CDR3 sequences. Sequencing was done on a sample of blood T cells: a sorted CD56 or NKG2C T cell subset, CD4+ or CD8+ T cells, or bulk PBMC T cells (not recorded which). These receptors came from a woman aged 18-70 years in good health. The CDR3 runs from the conserved cysteine through the conserved F or W. Each record gives: CDR3 length, J gene, V gene, CDR3 protein.

>16|TRBJ2-2|TRBV7-9
CASSTRGGLNTGELFF
>13|TRBJ1-3|TRBV5-1
CASSGDTGNTIYF
>13|TRBJ1-5|TRBV20-1
CSAPLAGNQPQHF
>14|TRBJ2-5|TRBV5-4
CASSRGLAKETQYF
>14|TRBJ2-7|TRBV27
CASRVRGTSYEQYF
>19|TRBJ2-2|TRBV11-1
CASNLDSSTGGRITGELFF
>14|TRBJ1-5|TRBV12-3/TRBV12-4
CASSRQGGMQPQHF
>16|TRBJ1-1|TRBV6-5
CASSYSPRQGSTEAFF
>17|TRBJ2-3|TRBV7-6
CASSLELGLKQSDTQYF
>15|TRBJ2-1|TRBV5-1
CASSLATGVLSEQFF
>14|TRBJ2-5|TRBV4-1
CASSRASVGETQYF
>15|TRBJ2-7|TRBV7-9
CASSLGQDRTYEQYF
>16|TRBJ2-2|TRBV18
CASSADLLTNTGELFF
>12|TRBJ2-2|TRBV12-3/TRBV12-4
CASSLGPVELFF
>16|TRBJ2-1|TRBV19
CASSIKGAGGGGEQFF
>15|TRBJ2-7|TRBV12-3/TRBV12-4
CASSPFVGGRYEQYF
>15|TRBJ2-2|TRBV12-3/TRBV12-4
CASSSDRGSTGELFF
>17|TRBJ1-6|TRBV5-1
CASSWGPHRGKNSPLHF
>14|TRBJ1-2|TRBV5-1
CASSEGRGGYGYTF
>15|TRBJ2-7|TRBV5-4
CASSSRQGPTYEQYF
>14|TRBJ1-5|TRBV15
CATSRGGGRQPQHF
>14|TRBJ1-2|TRBV3-1
CASSSPGQVYGYTF
>14|TRBJ1-4|TRBV20-1
CSAREGVTNEKLFF
>16|TRBJ2-3|TRBV5-8
CASSFGVRAGADTQYF
>12|TRBJ2-7|TRBV29-1
CSVVTESYEQYF
>15|TRBJ2-1|TRBV20-1
CSARDFSGSLNEQFF
>12|TRBJ2-7|TRBV11-1
CASSGHFYEQYF
>13|TRBJ2-5|TRBV27
CASSYDWGETQYF
>15|TRBJ2-3|TRBV12-3/TRBV12-4
CASSFSPQRTDTQYF
>17|TRBJ1-6|TRBV6-5
CASSYSGGSSYNSPLHF
>16|TRBJ2-7|TRBV27
CASSLWGTSGIYEQYF
>16|TRBJ1-3|TRBV20-1
CSALGWDREAGNTIYF
>13|TRBJ1-1|TRBV15
CATSRPGNTEAFF
>15|TRBJ2-7|TRBV29-1
CSVDRGRGPTYEQYF
>15|TRBJ2-7|TRBV7-8
CASSLAGSLVGEQYF
>14|TRBJ2-7|TRBV20-1
CSAIGLPGSYEQYF
>15|TRBJ2-2|TRBV20-1
CSATLAGQNTGELFF
>15|TRBJ2-2|TRBV6-1
CASSRDRGVTGELFF
>15|TRBJ2-1|TRBV6-1
CASSLAGVDYNEQFF
>15|TRBJ2-2|TRBV6-2/TRBV6-3
CASSSGQGATGELFF
>13|TRBJ2-3|TRBV27
CASSFQSRTRQYF
>15|TRBJ2-7|TRBV3-1
CASSQGRSGNNEQYF
>16|TRBJ2-3|TRBV12-3/TRBV12-4
CASSLRWRESTDTQYF
>16|TRBJ1-2|TRBV9
CASSVARGQGAGGYTF
>17|TRBJ2-7|TRBV28
CATETGTSVQSVYEQYF
>14|TRBJ2-1|TRBV12-3/TRBV12-4
CASSLVAGGHEQFF
>14|TRBJ2-5|TRBV4-1
CASSQLVVQETQYF
>12|TRBJ1-2|TRBV5-1
CATYTGPPGYTF
>16|TRBJ2-1|TRBV7-9
CASSLGYGTTYNEQFF
>14|TRBJ2-5|TRBV29-1
CSVRDSRPEETQYF